This TCR beta chain was identified during a study of long-term antiretroviral therapy in people with HIV. Study findings and constraints: Viral resistance, ART adherence and therapy changes all lacked available data.

Runs used v3.0 of the immunoSEQ assay and were done at survey level. Researchers set sequencing to target roughly 35,000-55,000 T-cell genomes per sample. Sequencing used immunoSEQ multiplex PCR; TCRdb keeps in-frame clones, though not all of them. The sample has 20,000 to 25,000 clones, about 82% seen once; the top ten hold 4% to 5%. This clone appeared a single time. The antigen is not known. The ends were cut back, 8 bases at V and 3 bases at J, with 17 bases in the middle. In germline, CDR1 is SNHLY, CDR2 FYNNEI. There are 14 residues in the CDR3. Every donor had one or more pre-ART and two or more post-ART PBMC samples. Everyone in the study who had HIV was treated in the United States.

Material: unsorted PBMCs, obtained 1.3 years after starting antiretroviral therapy. The sequence was collected from a man aged 60-69 years with HIV. J is TRBJ2-7 and V is TRBV2; a possible D gene is TRBD1 (5 bases). The CDR3 DNA reads TGTGCCAGCCACCGGACAATTCGCAACTACGAGCAGTACTTC. Its translation: CASHRTIRNYEQYF.